The TCR beta chain under discussion was sequenced for a study of cytomegalovirus exposure and HLA in healthy donors. Germline assignment: CDR1 MNHNS and CDR2 SASEGT. The CDR3 loop spans 13 amino acids. V shed 7 bases and J 3 bases; nucleotides not matched to a gene: 4. Method: immunoSEQ multiplex PCR; TCRdb's copy keeps in-frame clones and lacks some. The sample consists of approximately 160,000 clones, roughly 89% of them appearing once. The sequence was obtained from a woman under 30 in good health and CMV-seropositive. The sequenced sample was PBMCs. The chain carries TRBV6-1 and TRBJ1-1; 8 nucleotides align to TRBD1. The CDR3 DNA sequence: TGTGCCAGCACCAGGGGGCGCGACACTGAAGCTTTCTTT. Translated, it gives CASTRGRDTEAFF.